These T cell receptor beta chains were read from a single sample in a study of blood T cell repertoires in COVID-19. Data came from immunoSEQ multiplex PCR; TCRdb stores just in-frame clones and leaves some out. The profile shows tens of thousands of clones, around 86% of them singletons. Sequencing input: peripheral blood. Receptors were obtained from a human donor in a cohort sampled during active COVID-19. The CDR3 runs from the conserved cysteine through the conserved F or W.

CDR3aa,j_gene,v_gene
CASVSLWAGEKETQYF,TRBJ2-5,TRBV5-1
CASSFGQKRTSGRTEQYF,TRBJ2-7,TRBV5-1
CASSVSGTSGTDTQYF,TRBJ2-3,TRBV9
CASSEVTTQPQHF,TRBJ1-5,TRBV6-1
CASSQDTAGGHGELFF,TRBJ2-2,TRBV3-1/TRBV3-2
CASSVDRGFGYTF,TRBJ1-2,TRBV5-1
CASSSQISGNTIYF,TRBJ1-3,TRBV7-9
CASSLGALNTGELFF,TRBJ2-2,TRBV7-2
CATSDLQSNQPQHF,TRBJ1-5,TRBV24-1
CASSTRQGDTEAFF,TRBJ1-1,TRBV3-1/TRBV3-2
CASRLEDSSTEAFF,TRBJ1-1,TRBV6-5
CASSLGGQIQETQYF,TRBJ2-5,TRBV7-3
CASSWGTSGSQETQYF,TRBJ2-5,TRBV6-5
CASSVDSLLTSSGNTIYF,TRBJ1-3,TRBV9
CASSPRQGRRNEQFF,TRBJ2-1,TRBV7-8
CASSIRTSGTRTYEQYF,TRBJ2-7,TRBV19
CASSYRTVDEAFF,TRBJ1-1,TRBV6-6
CATSRAGGGGRGEQFF,TRBJ2-1,TRBV15
CASSPTAGTGIPLNTGELFF,TRBJ2-2,TRBV5-1
CASSLDSGLSETQYF,TRBJ2-5,TRBV5-6
CASSQATGSVYYEQYF,TRBJ2-7,TRBV3-1/TRBV3-2
CASSFLPSGSYEQYF,TRBJ2-7,TRBV5-6
CATSRTTGGDWTEAFF,TRBJ1-1,TRBV15
CASSQDGILAGVTAKNIQYF,TRBJ2-4,TRBV3-1/TRBV3-2
CASNTGGAGANVLTF,TRBJ2-6,TRBV19
CASSSGTGQNEQYF,TRBJ2-7,TRBV6-5
CASSPKVASIRSYNEQFF,TRBJ2-1,TRBV11-2
CASSDRLAGVGYEQYF,TRBJ2-7,TRBV4-1
CASVTQGTGNYGYTF,TRBJ1-2,TRBV2
CASSPRTSGTYEQYF,TRBJ2-7,TRBV9
CASSQGRWGGNTEAFF,TRBJ1-1,TRBV3-1/TRBV3-2
CASSEMAPRRDTQYF,TRBJ2-3,TRBV6-1
CATSRDLAGASPRELFF,TRBJ2-2,TRBV15
CASRTGLAPGDEQFF,TRBJ2-1,TRBV2
CASSRTASGDYGYTF,TRBJ1-2,TRBV4-1
CASSLSQNSPLHF,TRBJ1-6,TRBV27
CASSLSSPGGGYGYTF,TRBJ1-2,TRBV27
CASSIGWDKSYEQYF,TRBJ2-7,TRBV19
CAISEGGLAGGKGETQYF,TRBJ2-5,TRBV10-3
CASSYSGTGFNTF,TRBJ1-2,TRBV7-8
CASSLAEGGAPEIYGYTF,TRBJ1-2,TRBV5-1
CASSLPGLPSSYNEQFF,TRBJ2-1,TRBV4-1
CASSIGGVQPQHF,TRBJ1-5,TRBV19
CASSQGTLVSSGALNTGELFF,TRBJ2-2,TRBV4-2
CAIIPGHSGNTIYF,TRBJ1-3,TRBV2
CASSPPGNQPQHF,TRBJ1-5,TRBV18
CAIRGTGDTEAFF,TRBJ1-1,TRBV10-3
CASVAGDEQFF,TRBJ2-1,TRBV2
CASSSTGGYTQYF,TRBJ2-3,TRBV2
CASSPGYQETQYF,TRBJ2-5,TRBV7-3
CASSPKGASSYEQYF,TRBJ2-7,TRBV19
CASSSVSGQAVSGANVLTF,TRBJ2-6,TRBV7-3
CATDRDQETQYF,TRBJ2-5,TRBV2
CASSSPGVDYGYTF,TRBJ1-2,TRBV5-8
CATSDFGGGYNEQFF,TRBJ2-1,TRBV24-1
CATSRGGTRAFF,TRBJ1-1,TRBV15
CASSLERGGLTRADTQYF,TRBJ2-3,TRBV7-8
CASSQSLAGDEQYF,TRBJ2-7,TRBV3-1/TRBV3-2
CASIRQYEQYF,TRBJ2-7,TRBV6-5
CASSLFRGANYGYTF,TRBJ1-2,TRBV28